The clone carrying this T cell receptor beta chain has a count of ten or more. Its target is unknown. Time point reported: healthy volunteer bleed at 6 weeks. Extraction of total RNA was performed on unfractionated whole blood. The record originates from a study of human T cells and chemical hapten exposure. Whole-study context: Slight differences in pooled library volume were the main source of varying TCR yields across samples.

General study results and limits: There was no change with DPC sensitization in TCRs above 1 in 1000 frequency.

Losses at the gene ends were 0 bases for V and 7 bases for J; bases not matched to a gene: 8. The V gene's germline CDR1 is SGHDT and CDR2 YYEEEE. There are 16 residues in the CDR3. Unique molecular identifiers were linked by the library to individual cDNA molecules. TCRdb itself ran the RACE reads through MiXCR, one entry per CDR3 protein. The repertoire includes tens of thousands of distinct CDR3 sequences, approximately 4% of them detected once, and 5% to 7% sits in the top ten. This receptor was identified in a human donor in good health. Some clones in this sample may be carry-over from other donors' samples. Sequencing input: whole blood. This rearrangement joins TRBV5-6 to TRBJ2-2, with 8 bases aligning to TRBD2. CDR3 nucleotides: TGTGCCAGCAGCTTGGGAGCGGGAGAGGTTGTCGGGGAGCTGTTTTTT. Translating gives CASSLGAGEVVGELFF. Looking up the rest from reference TRBV5-6 and TRBJ2-2 gives the full variable domain: DAGVTQSPTHLIKTRGQQVTLRCSPKSGHDTVSWYQQALGQGPQFIFQYYEEEERQRGNFPDRFSGHQFPNYSSELNVNALLLGDSALYLCASSLGAGEVVGELFFGEGSRLTVL.